This TCR beta chain comes out of a study of T-cell reconstitution after alpha-beta-depleted transplantation in children. Points from the study as a whole: The authors attributed T-cell counts and diversity one year after transplant mostly to newly produced T cells. Recipient T cells and thymic progenitors that survived gave rise to the high TCRbeta diversity observed at day 60 in some patients. After transplant, at about two months, alpha-beta T cells were reportedly derived from several hundred expanded graft clones.

A note on this clonotype: Its antigen is not known.

Unique molecular identifiers were used in preparing the TCRbeta library. TCRdb analysed the PCR reads with MiXCR anew, one entry per CDR3 protein. The sample contains about a million distinct CDR3 sequences, about 31% of which appear only once. Germline lookup yields CDR1 LNHDA and CDR2 SQIVND (reference sequence). The CDR3 is 13 residues long. The germline V and J ends were trimmed by 11 bases and 2 bases, with 14 bases remaining between them. V gene TRBV19 combines with J gene TRBJ2-3; D is perhaps TRBD1 or TRBD2 (5 bases each). The origin of this receptor is a boy younger than two who had a stem cell transplant for SCID, so the T cells may come from the graft donor. The sequencing here drew on PBMCs, mostly from graft donor cells, taken 360 days after TCRalphabeta/CD19-depleted stem cell transplant. The CDR3 protein is CACSLGVTDTQYF. The CDR3, as DNA: TGTGCCTGTTCCCTGGGGGTCACAGATACGCAGTATTTT.